The 15 T cell receptor beta chains below all came from one sample that was sequenced in a study of blood T cell repertoires in COVID-19. The data were produced by immunoSEQ multiplex PCR, yet TCRdb's version contains in-frame clones alone and is incomplete. The sample lists a few hundred thousand clones; 86% were seen once. The sequencing sample was made of peripheral blood. Every receptor here comes from a woman in her 50s with acute or convalescent COVID-19.

The genes are TRBV7-2 and TRBJ2-3, with D perhaps matching TRBD2 (5 bases). V gave up 5 bases and J gave up 0 bases, with 15 bases separating them. Per the germline V gene, CDR1 is SGHTA and CDR2 is FQGNSA. The CDR3 length is 16 residues. Written as DNA, the CDR3 is TGTGCCAGCAGCCCGCGAGGGCGGCCCAGCACAGATACGCAGTATTTT. Translation: CASSPRGRPSTDTQYF.

This clone was detected only a few times. J is TRBJ1-2 and V is TRBV28; D ambiguous. The germline V gene has CDR1 MDHEN and CDR2 SYDVKM. Trimming pared 5 bases from V and 4 bases from J, leaving 11 bases between. The CDR3 length is 13 residues. CDR3 sequence reads: CASSGGIGYGYTF. CDR3 coding DNA: TGTGCCAGCAGTGGAGGGATCGGCTATGGCTACACCTTC.

The chain has TRBV2 and TRBJ1-6; tentative D call: TRBD1 (6 bases). Germline lookup yields CDR1 SNHLY and CDR2 FYNNEI. The V and J ends lost 6 bases and 4 bases respectively, with 13 bases between them. This CDR3 has 15 residues. CDR3 protein: CASSASQGYNSPLHF. CDR3 nucleotide sequence: TGTGCCAGCAGCGCCAGTCAGGGGTATAATTCACCCCTCCACTTT.

A few counts support this clone. J is TRBJ2-1 and V is TRBV2; no reliable D call. Per the germline V gene, CDR1 is SNHLY and CDR2 is FYNNEI. The CDR3 runs 14 residues. V was shortened by 6 bases and J by 1 base, with 10 bases between the two germline ends. The CDR3 sequence is CASRSGSSYNEQFF. As DNA, the CDR3 is TGTGCCAGCAGATCGGGTTCTTCCTACAATGAGCAGTTCTTC.

This chain links TRBV28 with TRBJ1-2; D is undetermined. The CDR3 length is 12 residues. Trimming removed 5 bases from V and 4 bases from J, with 8 bases in between. The germline CDR1 and CDR2 sequences are MDHEN and SYDVKM. The CDR3 coding sequence is TGTGCCAGCAGTCCCCTACTCTATGGCTACACCTTC. Residues: CASSPLLYGYTF.

CDR3 coding DNA: TGTGCCAGCAGCCAATCCTGGGGAGCGGCCCTCTCCTACGAGCAGTACTTC. As protein: CASSQSWGAALSYEQYF. This chain connects TRBV3-1 (or the pseudogene TRBV3-2) to TRBJ2-7, with D maybe TRBD2 (5 bases). The CDR3 is 17 residues long. V shed 2 bases and J shed 0 bases, with 17 bases lying between them. Germline values: CDR1 LGHDT, CDR2 YNNKEL (reference sequence).

This clone was observed once. The chain recombines TRBV9 with TRBJ2-7; 10 positions match TRBD2. The CDR3 runs 18 residues. The trim removed 0 bases at V and 2 bases at J, leaving 11 bases unmatched. CDR1 and CDR2 (germline): SGDLS, YYNGEE. The CDR3 sequence is CASSVEGSGRINTYEQYF. CDR3 DNA sequence: TGTGCCAGCAGCGTAGAAGGTAGCGGGAGGATAAACACCTACGAGCAGTACTTC.

This chain joins TRBV2 and TRBJ2-5; tentatively, D is TRBD2 (6 bases). This CDR3 has 15 amino acids. Deletions cut 6 bases from V and 1 base from J, with 15 bases between. CDR1 is SNHLY and CDR2 is FYNNEI in the germline V gene. The CDR3 nucleotides read TGTGCCAGCAGGGGGGGATTAGCCGGCCAAGAGACCCAGTACTTC. Translating gives CASRGGLAGQETQYF.

The chain recombines TRBV7-8 with TRBJ2-5, with 8 positions matching TRBD2. The germline V gene encodes CDR1 SGHVS and CDR2 FQNEAQ. The CDR3 length is 15 residues. Losses at the gene ends were 5 bases for V and 0 bases for J; bases not matched to a gene: 5. This chain's CDR3 is CASSPLAGYQETQYF. For the CDR3, the DNA is TGTGCCAGCAGCCCTTTAGCGGGATACCAAGAGACCCAGTACTTC.

The V and J genes are TRBV24-1 and TRBJ2-3; TRBD2 is a possible D gene (6 bases). Germline CDR1 KGHDR, CDR2 SFDVKD. V lost 1 base, J lost 6 bases, and 16 bases lay in between. CDR3 length: 16 amino acids. The CDR3 DNA follows: TGTGCCACCAGTGATTTTACGACGGGAGCGGGTGATACGCAGTATTTT. It translates to CATSDFTTGAGDTQYF.

CDR3 DNA sequence: TGTGCCAGCAGCGTAGCGGCAGGGCCCAACACTGAAGCTTTCTTT. Translated: CASSVAAGPNTEAFF. The rearrangement links TRBV9 to TRBJ1-1, with D maybe TRBD1 (5 bases). Trimming left V 0 bases short and J 2 bases short, with 11 bases between. This CDR3 has 15 amino acids. The germline CDR1 and CDR2 sequences are SGDLS and YYNGEE.

In nucleotides, the CDR3 is TGTGCCAGTTCCAGGGGGGTCGTTTCACCCCTCCACTTT. This sequence encodes CASSRGVVSPLHF. The gene calls are TRBV19 and TRBJ1-6; TRBD1 matches at 7 bases. The CDR3 runs 13 residues. V lost 8 bases to trimming and J lost 9 bases; unmatched junction nucleotides: 7. Germline V CDR1 and CDR2: LNHDA, SQIVND (reference sequence). Using reference TRBV19 and TRBJ1-6 for the parts outside the CDR3, the full variable domain is DGGITQSPKYLFRKEGQNVTLSCEQNLNHDAMYWYRQDPGQGLRLIYYSQIVNDFQKGDIAEGYSVSREKKESFPLTVTSAQKNPTAFYLCASSRGVVSPLHFGNGTRLTVT.

The V and J genes are TRBV2 and TRBJ2-3, with 7 bases aligning to TRBD2. CDR3 length: 16 amino acids. Trimming cost V 4 bases and J 4 bases; bases outside gene matches: 11. CDR1 is SNHLY, CDR2 FYNNEI, per germline. The CDR3: CASSVLAGAGADTQYF. The CDR3 nucleotides are TGTGCCAGCAGTGTTCTGGCGGGAGCAGGTGCAGATACGCAGTATTTT.

This chain joins TRBV7-9 and TRBJ1-2, with D possibly matching TRBD1 (6 bases). Per the germline V gene, CDR1 is SEHNR and CDR2 is FQNEAQ (reference sequence). V was trimmed by 1 base and J by 3 bases, leaving 9 bases between them. This CDR3 spans 14 amino acids. The CDR3 DNA sequence: TGTGCCAGCAGCTTAGGTCGACAGGACTATGGCTACACCTTC. Protein: CASSLGRQDYGYTF. Looking up the rest from reference TRBV7-9 and TRBJ1-2 gives the full variable domain: DTGVSQNPRHKITKRGQNVTFRCDPISEHNRLYWYRQTLGQGPEFLTYFQNEAQLEKSRLLSDRFSAERPKGSFSTLEIQRTEQGDSAMYLCASSLGRQDYGYTFGSGTRLTVV.

Only one count was recorded for this clone. This chain uses TRBV5-1 with TRBJ1-1, with 12 positions matching TRBD1. Germline assignment: CDR1 SGHRS and CDR2 YFSETQ. This CDR3 contains 15 residues. V dropped 3 bases and J dropped 3; count of bases not matched to a gene: 3. CDR3 residues: CASSWGQGAHTEAFF. In DNA form, the CDR3 reads TGCGCCAGCAGCTGGGGACAGGGGGCGCACACTGAAGCTTTCTTT.